These 26 T cell receptor beta chains originate from one sample sequenced in a study of blood T cell repertoires in COVID-19. The table came from immunoSEQ multiplex PCR; TCRdb's copy has only in-frame clones and leaves some out. The profile shows under 400,000 clones, around nine tenths of them singletons. Sequencing used peripheral blood. All receptors come from a woman aged 60-75 years with COVID-19, enrolled during active disease.

This clone was found once. This same CDR3 is encoded by further DNA sequences in the sample. The J gene is TRBJ1-6, the V gene TRBV6-5; weak D call: TRBD1 (5 bases). The CDR3 length is 14 residues. Germline V CDR1 and CDR2: MNHEY, SVGAGI. V was trimmed by 5 bases and J by 1 base, leaving 6 bases between them. The CDR3 sequence is CASSQGSYNSPLHF. The CDR3 bases are TGTGCCAGCAGTCAGGGATCCTATAATTCACCCCTCCACTTT.

The chain uses TRBV18 and TRBJ2-7; TRBD1 matches at 10 bases. V was pared by 5 bases and J by 7 bases, with 8 bases of the junction left unmatched. The germline gives CDR1 KGHSH, CDR2 LQKENI. This CDR3 contains 14 residues. The chain's CDR3 is CASSSTTGGIEQYF. The DNA of the CDR3 is TGTGCCAGCTCATCAACGACAGGGGGCATAGAGCAGTACTTC.

The chain has TRBV27 and TRBJ1-2; D call uncertain. Per the germline V gene, CDR1 is MNHEY and CDR2 is SMNVEV (reference sequence). This CDR3 region has 15 residues. V lost 6 bases and J lost 5, with 19 bases in between. This CDR3 is CASSLTPYAAYGYTF. DNA for the CDR3: TGTGCCAGCAGCCTAACCCCATACGCTGCTTATGGCTACACCTTC.

V and J are TRBV28 and TRBJ2-7; TRBD1 matches at 7 bases. Germline CDR1 and CDR2: MDHEN and SYDVKM. Losses at the gene ends were 10 bases for V and 0 bases for J; bases not matched to a gene: 6. The CDR3 sequence is 13 residues long. The CDR3 DNA follows: TGTGCCATCGAACAGGGGTCCTCCTACGAGCAGTACTTC. Amino acids: CAIEQGSSYEQYF.

J is TRBJ2-7 and V is TRBV11-3; D may be TRBD2 (6 bases). V dropped 5 bases and J dropped 0 bases, with 14 bases sitting between them. The CDR3 is 15 residues long. From germline, CDR1 is SGHNT and CDR2 YENEEA. The CDR3 loop is CASSQGTASSYEQYF. For the CDR3, the DNA is TGTGCCAGCAGCCAAGGGACTGCAAGCTCCTACGAGCAGTACTTC.

The chain has TRBV6-2 or TRBV6-3 and TRBJ2-3; D is perhaps TRBD1 (7 bases). Trimming pared 1 base from V and 2 bases from J, leaving 13 bases between. The germline V gene encodes CDR1 MNHEY and CDR2 SVGEGT. The CDR3 is 16 amino acids. The CDR3 DNA sequence: TGTGCCAGCAGTTACTTAGGGGGCGGGGACACAGATACGCAGTATTTT. Its translation: CASSYLGGGDTDTQYF.

The rearrangement uses TRBV6-5 and TRBJ2-1, with 7 nucleotides matching TRBD2. The CDR3 length is 12 residues. After removal of 10 bases from V and 9 bases from J, the junction contained 9 bases not matched to a gene. CDR1 and CDR2 from the germline V gene are MNHEY and SVGAGI. The CDR3 spells CATREGLGEQFF. For the CDR3, the DNA is TGTGCCACCAGGGAGGGCTTAGGTGAGCAGTTCTTC.

The chain employs TRBV4-1 and TRBJ2-7; 8 bases match TRBD2. Germline CDR1 reads MGHRA; CDR2 reads YSYEKL. This CDR3 has 15 residues. The V gene end was trimmed by 3 bases and the J gene end by 3 bases; junction bases not matched to a gene: 7. CDR3 residues: CASSHHWRGVYEQYF. The CDR3 DNA is TGCGCCAGCAGCCATCACTGGCGGGGGGTCTACGAGCAGTACTTC.

The chain employs TRBV5-4 and TRBJ2-3; TRBD2 might be the D (6 bases). CDR1 and CDR2 from the germline V gene are SGHNT and YYREEE (reference sequence). The germline V and J ends were trimmed by 3 bases and 2 bases, with 19 bases remaining between them. There are 17 residues in the CDR3. Here the CDR3 DNA reads TGTGCCAGCAGCTCAGGGAACAGGAGGGCCATCACAGATACGCAGTATTTT. This translates into CASSSGNRRAITDTQYF. The variable domain in full, completed from reference TRBV5-4 and TRBJ2-3, reads ETGVTQSPTHLIKTRGQQVTLRCSSQSGHNTVSWYQQALGQGPQFIFQYYREEENGRGNFPPRFSGLQFPNYSSELNVNALELDDSALYLCASSSGNRRAITDTQYFGPGTRLTVL.

The chain links TRBV28 to TRBJ1-2, with a possible D match to TRBD1 (5 bases). The CDR3 length is 13 residues. Per germline, CDR1 MDHEN and CDR2 SYDVKM. V was clipped by 5 bases and J by 1 base, with 8 bases between them. CDR3 sequence reads: CASSKGLNYGYTF. The CDR3 DNA reads as TGTGCCAGCAGTAAGGGGCTTAACTATGGCTACACCTTC.

The V and J genes are TRBV13 and TRBJ2-5; D remains unclear. V was cut by 3 bases and J by 4 bases, with 12 bases left in between. CDR3 length equals 14 residues. Germline V gene sequence: CDR1 PRHDT, CDR2 FYEKMQ (reference sequence). The CDR3 here is CASSFWAARETQYF. The CDR3 region has the DNA TGTGCCAGCAGCTTCTGGGCAGCTCGAGAGACCCAGTACTTC.

The chain links TRBV27 to TRBJ1-6, with 8 bases lining up with TRBD1. CDR3 length: 15 residues. The germline V gene encodes CDR1 MNHEY and CDR2 SMNVEV (reference sequence). V shed 3 bases and J 7 bases; nucleotides not matched to a gene: 5. DNA for the CDR3: TGTGCCAGCAGTTTGGCCGGGACAGGAAATTCACCCCTCCACTTT. It codes for CASSLAGTGNSPLHF.

The chain couples TRBV5-1 to TRBJ2-7; TRBD1 matches 8 bases. With V trimmed by 4 bases and J by 2 bases, 2 bases remained unmatched. The length of the CDR3 is 13 residues. The germline CDR1 and CDR2 sequences are SGHRS and YFSETQ. The CDR3: CASSGTGAYEQYF. CDR3 nucleotide sequence: TGCGCCAGCAGCGGGACAGGAGCCTACGAGCAGTACTTC.

The chain combines TRBV6-2 or TRBV6-3 with TRBJ1-5; unclear D gene. Germline V lookup: CDR1 MNHEY, CDR2 SVGEGT. V lost 3 bases and J lost 7, with 13 bases in between. CDR3 length equals 14 residues. CDR3 nucleotides: TGTGCCAGCAGTTATCTCACCGCGATCCAGCCCCAGCATTTT. Translating gives CASSYLTAIQPQHF.

This clone was counted between two and nine times. The CDR3, as DNA: TGTGCCAGCAGCTTAAGTCCAAACACCGGGGAGCTGTTTTTT. Its protein product is CASSLSPNTGELFF. This sequence joins TRBV7-3 and TRBJ2-2; D unresolved. Trimming cost V 1 base and J 2 bases, with 5 bases left between them. CDR1 is SGHTA and CDR2 is FQGTGA in the germline V gene. The CDR3 contains 14 residues.

CDR3 coding DNA: TGTGCCAGCACTGGGGCGGAGTTTCGAGAAAAACTGTTTTTT. This codes for CASTGAEFREKLFF. V gene TRBV2 combines with J gene TRBJ1-4; TRBD1 might be the D (5 bases). The germline V and J ends were trimmed by 7 bases and 8 bases, with 17 bases remaining between them. Germline CDR1 is SNHLY and CDR2 is FYNNEI. This CDR3 is built from 14 residues. Full variable domain (missing parts from reference TRBV2 and TRBJ1-4): EPEVTQTPSHQVTQMGQEVILRCVPISNHLYFYWYRQILGQKVEFLVSFYNNEISEKSEIFDDQFSVERPDGSNFTLKIRSTKLEDSAMYFCASTGAEFREKLFFGSGTQLSVL.

The chain uses TRBV15 and TRBJ1-4; 7 bases match TRBD1. This CDR3 is built from 12 residues. Germline V gives CDR1 LNHNV, CDR2 YYDKDF (reference sequence). V trimming: 9 bases; J trimming: 8 bases; junction bases outside the gene matches: 6. CDR3 in DNA: TGTGCCACTACGGACAGGCCAGAAAAACTGTTTTTT. Its translation: CATTDRPEKLFF.

As concerns this clone: This same CDR3 is encoded by further DNA sequences in the sample. The chain links TRBV7-9 to TRBJ1-2; no clear D gene. The CDR3 sequence is 13 residues long. Trimming took 3 bases from V and 2 from J, leaving 7 bases between them. Germline loops: CDR1 SEHNR, CDR2 FQNEAQ (reference sequence). The CDR3 sequence is CASSFGQNYGYTF. The CDR3 DNA follows: TGTGCCAGCAGCTTTGGGCAGAACTATGGCTACACCTTC.

The chain uses TRBV5-1 and TRBJ1-2; 7 nucleotides align to TRBD1. Germline V CDR1 and CDR2: SGHRS, YFSETQ. Trimming took 4 bases from V and 13 from J; bases not matched to a gene: 7. This CDR3 spans 11 amino acids. The CDR3 protein is CASSAGQVATF. The CDR3 bases are TGCGCCAGCAGCGCCGGACAGGTGGCCACCTTC.

This clone appeared a single time. The V gene is TRBV6-1, the J gene TRBJ2-4; TRBD1 matches 8 bases. V shed 2 bases, J shed 8 bases, and the junction held 14 bases outside the gene matches. Germline lookup yields CDR1 MNHNS and CDR2 SASEGT. The CDR3 contains 17 residues. The CDR3 loop is CASSELLLGQGRDIQYF. DNA for the CDR3: TGTGCCAGCAGTGAACTACTCTTAGGACAGGGTAGGGACATTCAGTACTTC.

The chain couples TRBV6-6 to TRBJ2-3, with 11 nucleotides matching TRBD1. With 6 bases clipped from V and 5 bases from J, the junction kept 10 bases outside the gene matches. The CDR3 is made up of 16 amino acids. Germline CDR1 MNHNY, CDR2 SVGAGI (reference sequence). The CDR3 DNA follows: TGTGCCAGCAGGGGGACAGGGGGGATTGAGGTAGATACGCAGTATTTT. It encodes CASRGTGGIEVDTQYF.

This clone has only a few counts. J is TRBJ1-2 and V is TRBV3-1 (or the pseudogene TRBV3-2); 8 bases are a match to TRBD1. Germline CDR1 is LGHDT and CDR2 is YNNKEL (reference sequence). The V gene end was trimmed by 1 base and the J gene end by 4 bases; junction bases not matched to a gene: 8. This CDR3 has 16 amino acids. The CDR3 nucleotides are TGTGCCAGCAGCCAAGCTCCCGGACAGGGTGTCTATGGCTACACCTTC. It translates to CASSQAPGQGVYGYTF.

This clone was detected once. The V and J genes are TRBV5-4 and TRBJ1-2; D might be TRBD1 (6 bases). Trimming cost V 4 bases and J 8 bases, with 15 bases left between them. CDR3 length: 13 residues. The germline V gene has CDR1 SGHNT and CDR2 YYREEE (reference sequence). The DNA of the CDR3 is TGTGCCAGCAGCCGTGGACAGAACGAGGGCTACACCTTC. As protein: CASSRGQNEGYTF.

The J gene is TRBJ1-6, the V gene TRBV7-9, with D possibly being TRBD1 (6 bases). Germline CDR1 SEHNR, CDR2 FQNEAQ (reference sequence). Trimming stripped 1 base from V and 1 base from J, with 14 bases between. The CDR3 spans 18 residues. CDR3 sequence (DNA): TGTGCCAGCAGCTTAGGGCAGGGGATCGGATCCTATAATTCACCCCTCCACTTT. Its translation is CASSLGQGIGSYNSPLHF. Full variable domain (missing parts from reference TRBV7-9 and TRBJ1-6): DTGVSQNPRHKITKRGQNVTFRCDPISEHNRLYWYRQTLGQGPEFLTYFQNEAQLEKSRLLSDRFSAERPKGSFSTLEIQRTEQGDSAMYLCASSLGQGIGSYNSPLHFGNGTRLTVT.

This clone was seen once. This chain connects TRBV7-7 to TRBJ2-7; perhaps TRBD2 as D (5 bases). Germline values: CDR1 SSHAT, CDR2 FNYEAQ (reference sequence). V dropped 5 bases and J dropped 2 bases, with 16 bases sitting between them. The CDR3 extends over 15 amino acids. Here the CDR3 DNA reads TGTGCCAGCAGCCCAGGCACGGGGTTGCCCTACGAGCAGTACTTC. This encodes CASSPGTGLPYEQYF. Together with reference TRBV7-7 and TRBJ2-7, the CDR3 gives the full variable domain: GAGVSQSPRYKVTKRGQDVTLRCDPISSHATLYWYQQALGQGPEFLTYFNYEAQPDKSGLPSDRFSAERPEGSISTLTIQRTEQRDSAMYRCASSPGTGLPYEQYFGPGTRLTVT.

The rearrangement uses TRBV6-5 and TRBJ1-6, with TRBD1 identical over 7 bases. CDR3 size: 15 residues. Germline V gene lookup returns CDR1 MNHEY and CDR2 SVGAGI. J gave up 10 bases and V 0 bases, and 6 bases lay outside the gene matches. CDR3 in DNA: TGTGCCAGCAGTTACTCGGAGACAGGGCCCTCACCCCTCCACTTT. Encoded protein: CASSYSETGPSPLHF.